The present T cell receptor (beta chain) was sequenced within a study of CD8 T cells in ankylosing spondylitis. Study-level points and caveats: According to the report, clones linked to the disease were significantly enriched in matched synovial fluid samples taken from ankylosing spondylitis patients. Reactive arthritis synovial fluid and blood previously showed some of these motif variants. For ankylosing spondylitis blood, a TCR beta motif of eight or nine highly homologous variants appeared characteristic.

The V segment lost 5 bases and the J segment 0 bases; nucleotides outside the gene matches: 8. The CDR3 has 18 amino acids. Making the TCR beta libraries involved quantitative 5'-RACE with molecular barcodes. One entry per CDR3 protein results from TCRdb running MiXCR on the 5' RACE reads. The table records 390,000 or so distinct CDR3 sequences, 20% to 25% of them present only once. The table lists this clonotype with a few counts. Its specificity is not known. The TCR originated in a male donor with ankylosing spondylitis. The sequencing sample was made of blood, either unsorted or a sorted T cell fraction (not recorded which). V usage is TRBV12-3 or TRBV12-4 and J usage is TRBJ2-1; 12 bases agree with TRBD2. The CDR3, as DNA: TGTGCCAGCAGTCCACTAGCGGGAGGCCCACTCTCCTACAATGAGCAGTTCTTC. As protein: CASSPLAGGPLSYNEQFF.